This is a list of T cell receptor beta chains from one sample in a study of blood T cells in healthy people across ages. TCRdb passed the 5' RACE reads through MiXCR, listing each CDR3 protein once. Of 850,000 to 1,300,000 distinct CDR3 sequences in the sample, 45% were seen once. Sequencing was done on a sample of blood. The receptor set was obtained from a woman aged 60-75 years in good health. The CDR3 runs from the conserved cysteine through the conserved F or W. Fields, in order: D gene, V gene, clone size, J gene, CDR3 DNA, CDR3 protein. A D gene is named only where the DNA matches it firmly. Part of the rows lack a size; the others show once, few, many or a class for expanded clones.

d_gene: .
v_gene: TRBV21-1
abundance: .
j_gene: TRBJ2-6
CDR3nt: TGTGCCAGCAGCACCCTCGTACTAGCGGGAGTTCTGGGGGCCAACGTCCTGACTTTC
CDR3aa: CASSTLVLAGVLGANVLTF

d_gene: TRBD1
v_gene: TRBV5-6
abundance: .
j_gene: TRBJ1-2
CDR3nt: TGTGCCGGCAGGGTCGGAGACACAGGGGGGGTATATGGCTACACCTTC
CDR3aa: CAGRVGDTGGVYGYTF

d_gene: .
v_gene: TRBV27
abundance: few
j_gene: TRBJ2-5
CDR3nt: TGTGCCAGCAGTTCACCAGGCAGGGAAGAGACCCAGTACTTC
CDR3aa: CASSSPGREETQYF

d_gene: .
v_gene: TRBV5-6
abundance: once
j_gene: TRBJ2-7
CDR3nt: TGTGCCAGCACCCCGCATCTCCAGACAGGAGCCTTTACTTACGAGCAGTACTTC
CDR3aa: CASTPHLQTGAFTYEQYF

d_gene: .
v_gene: TRBV27
abundance: few
j_gene: TRBJ2-4
CDR3nt: TGTGCCAGCAGTCCTTCCTTTCTAGCCAAAAACATTCAGTACTTC
CDR3aa: CASSPSFLAKNIQYF

d_gene: .
v_gene: TRBV6-2/TRBV6-3
abundance: few
j_gene: TRBJ2-1
CDR3nt: TGTGCCATCAGTACGGGCGTAGCTGAGCAGTTCTTC
CDR3aa: CAISTGVAEQFF

d_gene: .
v_gene: TRBV29-1
abundance: .
j_gene: TRBJ2-1
CDR3nt: TGCAGCGTTGAGTCAAGGGGTCTCCACAATGAGCAGTTCTTC
CDR3aa: CSVESRGLHNEQFF

d_gene: .
v_gene: TRBV28
abundance: .
j_gene: TRBJ2-1
CDR3nt: TGTGCCAGCAGTTCGGGACTTTATGAGCAGTTCTTC
CDR3aa: CASSSGLYEQFF

d_gene: TRBD2
v_gene: TRBV30
abundance: once
j_gene: TRBJ2-1
CDR3nt: TGTGCCTGGAGTGTACGGCTAGCGGGGGACAATGAGCAGTTCTTC
CDR3aa: CAWSVRLAGDNEQFF

d_gene: TRBD1
v_gene: TRBV7-2
abundance: .
j_gene: TRBJ2-2
CDR3nt: TGTGCCAGCAGCCAGAGGACAGGGAAAACCGGGGAGCTGTTTTTT
CDR3aa: CASSQRTGKTGELFF

d_gene: TRBD1
v_gene: TRBV29-1
abundance: .
j_gene: TRBJ1-2
CDR3nt: TGCAGCGTTGAGAGTACAGGGGGCTATGGCTACACCTTC
CDR3aa: CSVESTGGYGYTF

d_gene: TRBD1
v_gene: TRBV5-1
abundance: few
j_gene: TRBJ2-5
CDR3nt: TGCGCCAGCAGCGTTGGACAGGGGGTCCAGTACTTC
CDR3aa: CASSVGQGVQYF

d_gene: TRBD2
v_gene: TRBV4-2
abundance: few
j_gene: TRBJ2-7
CDR3nt: TGTGCCAGCAGCCACGGGACTAGCGGGATAATCCGGTACGAGCAGTACTTC
CDR3aa: CASSHGTSGIIRYEQYF

d_gene: TRBD2
v_gene: TRBV24-1
abundance: .
j_gene: TRBJ2-1
CDR3nt: TGTGCCACCAGTGATAGCGGGAGGACAAGCTCCTACAATGAGCAGTTCTTC
CDR3aa: CATSDSGRTSSYNEQFF

d_gene: TRBD2
v_gene: TRBV5-1
abundance: .
j_gene: TRBJ2-7
CDR3nt: TGCGCCAGCAGCTTAACGCCCGGGACTAGCGGGGAACCGCAGTACTTC
CDR3aa: CASSLTPGTSGEPQYF

d_gene: TRBD2
v_gene: TRBV27
abundance: few
j_gene: TRBJ2-1
CDR3nt: TGTGCCAGCAGTTTTCCCCCCGCTAGCGGAGAGGTGGCCTACAATGAGCAGTTCTTC
CDR3aa: CASSFPPASGEVAYNEQFF

d_gene: .
v_gene: TRBV20-1
abundance: .
j_gene: TRBJ2-1
CDR3nt: TGCAGTGCTAGCCCTAGTCCTTCATCCTACAATGAGCAGTTCTTC
CDR3aa: CSASPSPSSYNEQFF

d_gene: .
v_gene: TRBV20-1
abundance: few
j_gene: TRBJ1-2
CDR3nt: TGCAGTGCTAGAGAAGGGGCGCCAGGCCATGGCTACACCTTC
CDR3aa: CSAREGAPGHGYTF

d_gene: TRBD2
v_gene: TRBV28
abundance: few
j_gene: TRBJ2-7
CDR3nt: TGTGCCAGCAGTTCAGCCGGGCGGGGGGTCTACGAGCAGTACTTC
CDR3aa: CASSSAGRGVYEQYF

d_gene: .
v_gene: TRBV5-1
abundance: .
j_gene: TRBJ2-1
CDR3nt: TGCGCCAGCAGCTTGGAGGCTCAGTCGGGCAATGAGCAGTTCTTC
CDR3aa: CASSLEAQSGNEQFF

d_gene: .
v_gene: TRBV20-1
abundance: many
j_gene: TRBJ2-7
CDR3nt: TGCAGTGCTAGCGGGCGCGGCAATTCCTACGAGCAGTACTTC
CDR3aa: CSASGRGNSYEQYF

d_gene: .
v_gene: TRBV20-1
abundance: few
j_gene: TRBJ2-5
CDR3nt: TGCAGTGCTAGAACCGGACAGCCTCAAGAGACCCAGTACTTC
CDR3aa: CSARTGQPQETQYF

d_gene: TRBD2
v_gene: TRBV19
abundance: .
j_gene: TRBJ2-3
CDR3nt: TGTGCCAGTAGTGCTAGCGGGTACACAGATACGCAGTATTTT
CDR3aa: CASSASGYTDTQYF

d_gene: TRBD2
v_gene: TRBV3-1
abundance: .
j_gene: TRBJ2-7
CDR3nt: TGTGCCAGCAGCCAGCTAGCGGGAGGGCCCCACGAGCAGTACTTC
CDR3aa: CASSQLAGGPHEQYF

d_gene: .
v_gene: TRBV5-1
abundance: once
j_gene: TRBJ1-1
CDR3nt: TGCGCCAGCAGCTTGTGGGATTGGACTGAAGCTTTCTTT
CDR3aa: CASSLWDWTEAFF

d_gene: .
v_gene: TRBV7-9
abundance: .
j_gene: TRBJ2-1
CDR3nt: TGTGCCAGCAGTGTTGATGGGGCCTCCTACGAGCAGTTCTTC
CDR3aa: CASSVDGASYEQFF

d_gene: TRBD1
v_gene: TRBV20-1
abundance: .
j_gene: TRBJ2-7
CDR3nt: TGCAGTGCTAGAGTAAACAGGGGACGCTCCTACGAGCAGTACTTC
CDR3aa: CSARVNRGRSYEQYF

d_gene: TRBD1
v_gene: TRBV24-1
abundance: .
j_gene: TRBJ2-1
CDR3nt: TGTGCCACCAGTCCAGGGGGCAATGTCAATGAGCAGTTCTTC
CDR3aa: CATSPGGNVNEQFF

d_gene: TRBD1
v_gene: TRBV5-1
abundance: .
j_gene: TRBJ1-4
CDR3nt: TGCGCCAGCAGCGACCAGGGGGCAAAGGGTGAAAAACTGTTTTTT
CDR3aa: CASSDQGAKGEKLFF

d_gene: .
v_gene: TRBV5-1
abundance: .
j_gene: TRBJ2-5
CDR3nt: TGCGCCAGCAGCTTAGGATTTGCAGCGTTGCCCTATGTTGAGACCCAGTACTTC
CDR3aa: CASSLGFAALPYVETQYF

d_gene: TRBD2
v_gene: TRBV4-1
abundance: once
j_gene: TRBJ2-7
CDR3nt: TGCACCAACGAACTAGCGGTCGGGAGGTCCTACGAGCAGTACTTC
CDR3aa: CTNELAVGRSYEQYF

d_gene: .
v_gene: TRBV20-1
abundance: few
j_gene: TRBJ2-5
CDR3nt: TGCAGTGCTAAACAGGGCCAAGAGACCCAGTACTTC
CDR3aa: CSAKQGQETQYF

d_gene: .
v_gene: TRBV2
abundance: few
j_gene: TRBJ1-6
CDR3nt: TGTGCCAGCAGTGAATCCTGGGGGAATTCACCCCTCCACTTT
CDR3aa: CASSESWGNSPLHF

d_gene: TRBD2
v_gene: TRBV20-1
abundance: .
j_gene: TRBJ2-1
CDR3nt: TGCAGTGCAGAGACTAGCGGGAGGCATTCCTCCTACAATGAGCAGTTCTTC
CDR3aa: CSAETSGRHSSYNEQFF

d_gene: .
v_gene: TRBV5-5
abundance: .
j_gene: TRBJ2-7
CDR3nt: TGTGCCAGCAGCTTTCCTGGGCTAAGTGACGAGCAGTACTTC
CDR3aa: CASSFPGLSDEQYF

d_gene: TRBD2
v_gene: TRBV13
abundance: once
j_gene: TRBJ2-5
CDR3nt: TGTGCCAGCAGCCCTCGAAGCGGGAGCCTCCAAGGGACCCAGTACTTC
CDR3aa: CASSPRSGSLQGTQYF

d_gene: TRBD1
v_gene: TRBV20-1
abundance: .
j_gene: TRBJ1-6
CDR3nt: TGCAGTGCTTTCACAGGGGGACCCCTCCACTTT
CDR3aa: CSAFTGGPLHF

d_gene: TRBD2
v_gene: TRBV7-6
abundance: few
j_gene: TRBJ2-3
CDR3nt: TGTGCCAGCAGCTTAGCTCCCACTAGCGCAGATACGCAGTATTTT
CDR3aa: CASSLAPTSADTQYF

d_gene: .
v_gene: TRBV28
abundance: .
j_gene: TRBJ2-1
CDR3nt: TGTGCCAGCAGTTTATACAGGGAAAGAGGGCAGTTCTTC
CDR3aa: CASSLYRERGQFF

d_gene: .
v_gene: TRBV3-1
abundance: few
j_gene: TRBJ2-7
CDR3nt: TGTGCCAGCAGCCAAGGCCCAGGGTACGAGCAGTACTTC
CDR3aa: CASSQGPGYEQYF

d_gene: TRBD2
v_gene: TRBV12-3/TRBV12-4
abundance: .
j_gene: TRBJ2-1
CDR3nt: TGTGCCAGCAGTGAGACTAGCGGGAGAGACAGACGGTTCTTC
CDR3aa: CASSETSGRDRRFF

d_gene: .
v_gene: TRBV9
abundance: .
j_gene: TRBJ2-2
CDR3nt: TGTGCCAGCAGTCTATCCACTAGGGGCAGTCTGTTTTTT
CDR3aa: CASSLSTRGSLFF

d_gene: .
v_gene: TRBV12-3/TRBV12-4
abundance: .
j_gene: TRBJ1-2
CDR3nt: TGTGCCAGCAGTTCTTACCTGATGGCGCCCTATGGCTACACCTTC
CDR3aa: CASSSYLMAPYGYTF

d_gene: .
v_gene: TRBV5-1
abundance: .
j_gene: TRBJ2-2
CDR3nt: TGCGCCAGCAGCCGGACAGATTCCGGCACCGGGGAGCTGTTTTTT
CDR3aa: CASSRTDSGTGELFF

d_gene: .
v_gene: TRBV29-1
abundance: few
j_gene: TRBJ2-1
CDR3nt: TGCAGCGTTGTTGAGGGGCGGAGCTCCTACAATGAGCAGTTCTTC
CDR3aa: CSVVEGRSSYNEQFF

d_gene: .
v_gene: TRBV5-1
abundance: few
j_gene: TRBJ2-7
CDR3nt: TGCGCCAGCAGCTTAGCCACAGGGAATATCGAGCAGTACTTC
CDR3aa: CASSLATGNIEQYF

d_gene: TRBD2
v_gene: TRBV20-1
abundance: .
j_gene: TRBJ2-3
CDR3nt: TGCAGTGCTAGAGATCCCCGACTAGCGGGAGTGGATACGCAGTATTTT
CDR3aa: CSARDPRLAGVDTQYF

d_gene: .
v_gene: TRBV20-1
abundance: once
j_gene: TRBJ2-5
CDR3nt: TGCAGTGCTAGAGGTGCCCCCATCCAAGAGACCCAGTACTTC
CDR3aa: CSARGAPIQETQYF

d_gene: TRBD1
v_gene: TRBV12-3/TRBV12-4
abundance: few
j_gene: TRBJ1-2
CDR3nt: TGTGCCAGCAGTTTAGCGACAGGGGACGCAAACTATGGCTACACCTTC
CDR3aa: CASSLATGDANYGYTF

d_gene: .
v_gene: TRBV6-1
abundance: .
j_gene: TRBJ1-5
CDR3nt: TGTGCCAGCAGTCCCGACAGGCCTGCAATCTCAGCTCAGCCCCAGCATTTT
CDR3aa: CASSPDRPAISAQPQHF